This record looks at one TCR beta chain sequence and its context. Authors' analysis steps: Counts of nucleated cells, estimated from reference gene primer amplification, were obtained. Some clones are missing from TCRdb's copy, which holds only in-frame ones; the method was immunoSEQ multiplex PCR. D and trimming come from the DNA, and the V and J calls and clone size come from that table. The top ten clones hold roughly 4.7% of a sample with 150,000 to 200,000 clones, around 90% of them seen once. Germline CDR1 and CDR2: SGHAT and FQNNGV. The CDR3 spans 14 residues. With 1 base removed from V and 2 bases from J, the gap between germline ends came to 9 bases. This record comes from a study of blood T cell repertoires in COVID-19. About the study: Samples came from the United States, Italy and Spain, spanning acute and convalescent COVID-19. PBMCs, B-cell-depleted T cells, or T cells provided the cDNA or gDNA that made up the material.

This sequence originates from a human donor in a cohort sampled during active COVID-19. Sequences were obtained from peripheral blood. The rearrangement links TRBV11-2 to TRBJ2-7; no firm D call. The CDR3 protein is CASSLGYRPYEQYF. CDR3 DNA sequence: TGTGCCAGCAGCTTAGGCTACCGTCCCTACGAGCAGTACTTC.